These 2 T cell receptor beta chains share one sample of origin, sequenced in a study of response to subunit inactivated influenza vaccine. Via MiXCR, TCRdb re-called the RT-PCR reads, giving one row per CDR3 protein. The sample contains around 650,000 distinct CDR3 sequences, about 15% of which appear only once. The sample in question was PBMCs from blood, obtained approximately 12 days after vaccination. These receptors all stem from a man aged 50-59 years who received an inactivated influenza vaccine.

The J gene is TRBJ2-7, the V gene TRBV15, with a possible D match to TRBD1 (6 bases). The germline V gene encodes CDR1 LNHNV and CDR2 YYDKDF (reference sequence). The CDR3 length is 13 residues. The V end was cut by 0 bases, the J end by 3 bases, with 6 bases between. In DNA, the CDR3 is TGTGCCACCAGCAGAGAAGGGGGCTACGAGCAGTACTTC. As protein: CATSREGGYEQYF.

The chain employs TRBV7-9 and TRBJ1-1; 7 nucleotides align to TRBD1. Germline lookup yields CDR1 SEHNR and CDR2 FQNEAQ (reference sequence). V shed 2 bases and J 0 bases; nucleotides not matched to a gene: 9. CDR3 length equals 17 residues. CDR3 residues: CASSLRAGGGLNTEAFF. DNA for the CDR3: TGTGCCAGCAGCTTAAGGGCAGGGGGGGGACTGAACACTGAAGCTTTCTTT. The full variable domain, rest sourced from reference TRBV7-9 and TRBJ1-1, is DTGVSQNPRHKITKRGQNVTFRCDPISEHNRLYWYRQTLGQGPEFLTYFQNEAQLEKSRLLSDRFSAERPKGSFSTLEIQRTEQGDSAMYLCASSLRAGGGLNTEAFFGQGTRLTVV.